This T cell receptor (beta chain) was profiled in a study of blood T cell repertoires in COVID-19. Across the whole study: COVID-19 samples collected from the United States, Italy and Spain covered acute and convalescent phases. Sample material is recorded as cDNA or gDNA derived from T cells, B-cell-depleted T cells, or PBMCs.

The CDR3 totals 14 residues. V trimming: 1 base; J trimming: 6 bases; junction bases outside the gene matches: 4. The germline gives CDR1 GTSNPN, CDR2 SVGIG (reference sequence). Original data processing: Quantification of nucleated cells was approximated via reference gene primer amplification. Profiling relied on immunoSEQ multiplex PCR, and the TCRdb table lists in-frame clones only, not all of them. V, J and clone size derive from that table, while D and trimming were established from the DNA sequence. Of over 40,000 clones listed, about four fifths are singletons. The rearrangement links TRBV30 to TRBJ1-5; 9 nucleotides match TRBD1. This receptor was obtained from a woman aged 55-69 years with acute or convalescent COVID-19. Input material: peripheral blood. The CDR3 bases are TGTGCCTGGAGTGCGGGACAGGGATCTCAGCCCCAGCATTTT. Translation gives CAWSAGQGSQPQHF.